A single sample gave rise to the 31 T cell receptor beta chains below, sequenced in a study of metastatic and nonmetastatic thyroid tumors. Ahead of thyroid surgery, no patient had received treatment of any kind. TCRdb ran MiXCR on the PCR reads. Of around 30,000 clones in the sample, approximately 13% were seen once. The sample was blood. The receptors were gathered from a female donor with papillary thyroid cancer or a benign thyroid nodule (not recorded which). Some clones in this sample may be carry-over from other donors' samples.

This clone qualifies as medium-sized. V is TRBV4-1 and J is TRBJ2-7; D gene ambiguous. The CDR3 runs to 13 residues. Trimming took off 1 base at V and 2 bases at J, with 6 bases between the two ends. Germline V gene lookup returns CDR1 MGHRA and CDR2 YSYEKL. CDR3 protein: CASSQGQTYEQYF. In nucleotides, the CDR3 is TGCGCCAGCAGCCAAGGGCAAACCTACGAGCAGTACTTC.

At least ten counts were recorded for this clone. The V call is TRBV14, the J call TRBJ2-7; the D is unclear. The V end was cut by 5 bases, the J end by 2 bases, with 13 bases between. The CDR3 length is 14 residues. CDR1 SGHDN and CDR2 FVKESK come from the germline V gene. The CDR3 DNA reads TGTGCCAGCAGCGCCTTAGTAGGGACCTACGAGCAGTACTTC. Translation: CASSALVGTYEQYF.

V and J are TRBV20-1 and TRBJ2-1; 13 bases agree with TRBD2. The length of the CDR3 is 18 residues. V shed 0 bases and J 2 bases; nucleotides not matched to a gene: 7. Germline V gene lookup returns CDR1 DFQATT and CDR2 SNEGSKA (reference sequence). Written as DNA, the CDR3 is TGCAGTGCTAGAGATTCTGAGGGGACTAGCGGGACCTACAATGAGCAGTTCTTC. Translated: CSARDSEGTSGTYNEQFF.

This clone was observed many times. The chain is built from TRBV19 and TRBJ1-3, with D unclear. Trimming cost V 6 bases and J 0 bases, with 9 bases left between them. Germline values: CDR1 LNHDA, CDR2 SQIVND (reference sequence). The CDR3 consists of 14 residues. CDR3 coding DNA: TGTGCCAGTAGCCGGTTGAACTCTGGAAACACCATATATTTT. It is translated as CASSRLNSGNTIYF.

This clone came up a few times. A much more abundant neighbour one base away suggests this may be a read error. The chain recombines TRBV12-5 with TRBJ2-1, with unresolved D. CDR1 and CDR2 from the germline V gene are LGHNT and FRNRAP. The CDR3 runs to 15 residues. Here the CDR3 reads CASGLWLGSRNEQLF. DNA of the CDR3: TGTGCTAGTGGTTTATGGCTAGGCTCTAGAAATGAGCAGTTATTC.

This clone was observed many times. The rearrangement uses TRBV4-3 and TRBJ2-4, with a possible D match to TRBD2 (6 bases). This CDR3 contains 17 residues. V was trimmed by 3 bases and J by 0 bases, leaving 15 bases between them. The germline gives CDR1 LGHNA, CDR2 YSLEER. Written as DNA, the CDR3 is TGCGCCAGCAGCCAGGGGCCGGGACTGTTAGCCAAAAACATTCAGTACTTC. It translates to CASSQGPGLLAKNIQYF.

This clone has at least ten counts. This sequence joins TRBV12-3 or TRBV12-4 and TRBJ1-1; 7 nucleotides match TRBD1. The CDR3 length is 14 residues. With V trimmed by 6 bases and J by 4 bases, 8 bases remained unmatched. CDR3 coding DNA: TGTGCCAGCAGACAGGCAGGGGGGGTCACTGAAGCTTTCTTT. It codes for CASRQAGGVTEAFF.

At least ten counts were recorded for this clone. The V gene is TRBV3-1, the J gene TRBJ1-3, with a tentative D call TRBD1 (5 bases). The ends were cut back, 0 bases at V and 0 bases at J, with 6 bases in the middle. CDR3 length: 15 residues. Germline CDR1 reads LGHDT; CDR2 reads YNNKEL (reference sequence). The DNA of the CDR3 is TGTGCCAGCAGCCAAGATCAGGGCTCTGGAAACACCATATATTTT. Translation gives CASSQDQGSGNTIYF.

This clone was found many times. CDR3 sequence: CASSAVKVTEAFF. Written as DNA, the CDR3 is TGTGCCAGCAGCGCAGTCAAGGTCACTGAAGCTTTCTTT. The chain couples TRBV28 to TRBJ1-1, with unresolved D. The germline V and J ends were trimmed by 6 bases and 4 bases, with 12 bases remaining between them. CDR1 and CDR2 (germline): MDHEN, SYDVKM. The CDR3 has 13 amino acids.

At least ten counts were recorded for this clone. This chain joins TRBV6-5 and TRBJ2-3; D not resolved. Trimming pared 4 bases from V and 0 bases from J, leaving 11 bases between. The CDR3 sequence is 15 residues long. CDR1 and CDR2 from the germline V gene are MNHEY and SVGAGI. The DNA of the CDR3 is TGTGCCAGCAGTTCGGTTATAGGGAGCACAGATACGCAGTATTTT. Its protein product is CASSSVIGSTDTQYF.

This clone was recorded at least ten times. The chain uses TRBV28 and TRBJ2-7; 7 bases agree with TRBD1. Looked up from germline, CDR1 is MDHEN and CDR2 is SYDVKM. The CDR3 consists of 14 residues. The J segment lost 6 bases and the V segment lost 6 bases, leaving 11 bases of the junction unmatched. The CDR3 DNA follows: TGTGCCAGCAGATCCCCCCGGGACAGAGTCGAGCAGTACTTC. This translates into CASRSPRDRVEQYF.

This clone was detected many times. The chain recombines TRBV9 with TRBJ1-2, with TRBD1 matching 7 bases. CDR1 SGDLS and CDR2 YYNGEE come from the germline V gene. CDR3 length: 16 amino acids. V lost 4 bases, J lost 6 bases, and 15 bases stayed unmatched. The CDR3 DNA reads TGTGCCAGCAGCCCTCGGTCGAATACCGGGACAGATGGCTACACCTTC. It yields the protein CASSPRSNTGTDGYTF.

This clone qualifies as medium-sized. The genes are TRBV11-1 and TRBJ1-2; the D gene is possibly TRBD1 (5 bases). This CDR3 has 13 residues. V lost 5 bases, J lost 3 bases, and 10 bases lay in between. Germline V lookup: CDR1 SGHAT, CDR2 FQDESV (reference sequence). The CDR3 region has the DNA TGTGCCAGCAGCCCGCCGGGGGACTATGGCTACACCTTC. Its translation: CASSPPGDYGYTF.

The V call is TRBV5-1, the J call TRBJ2-3; weak D call: TRBD2 (6 bases). The V end was cut by 6 bases, the J end by 4 bases, with 12 bases between. The germline V gene has CDR1 SGHRS and CDR2 YFSETQ. CDR3 size: 13 residues. The CDR3 DNA reads TGCGCCAGCAACCGGAGGGACTCAGATACGCAGTATTTT. Translated, it gives CASNRRDSDTQYF. Supplemented by reference TRBV5-1 and TRBJ2-3, the full variable domain reads KAGVTQTPRYLIKTRGQQVTLSCSPISGHRSVSWYQQTPGQGLQFLFEYFSETQRNKGNFPGRFSGRQFSNSRSEMNVSTLELGDSALYLCASNRRDSDTQYFGPGTRLTVL.

This clone was seen ten or more times. This chain uses TRBV20-1 with TRBJ2-6; D remains unclear. This CDR3 is 14 amino acids long. V lost 5 bases, J lost 2 bases, and 10 bases lay in between. Germline-derived CDR1 and CDR2 are DFQATT and SNEGSKA (reference sequence). The CDR3 DNA follows: TGCAGTGCTGTGACCGAGACTGGGGCCAACGTCCTGACTTTC. Translated, it gives CSAVTETGANVLTF.

This clone occurred many times. The chain is built from TRBV20-1 and TRBJ1-1; possible D gene TRBD1, 6 bases. Between the trimmed V and J ends, which lost 5 bases and 3 bases, there was a span of 13 bases. The germline V gene has CDR1 DFQATT and CDR2 SNEGSKA (reference sequence). The CDR3 has 13 amino acids. CDR3 amino acids: CSAAGGGDTEAFF. CDR3 coding DNA: TGCAGTGCTGCGGGGGGGGGCGACACTGAAGCTTTCTTT.

The table lists this clone with many counts. The chain links TRBV4-2 to TRBJ2-6; possible D gene TRBD1, 5 bases. This CDR3 is built from 17 residues. Germline-derived CDR1 and CDR2 are LGHNA and YNFKEQ. V was shortened by 1 base and J by 0 bases, with 10 bases between the two germline ends. The CDR3 loop reads CASSQGGASSGANVLTF. In DNA form, the CDR3 reads TGTGCCAGCAGCCAAGGTGGGGCAAGCTCTGGGGCCAACGTCCTGACTTTC.

This clone occurred many times. This chain uses TRBV30 with TRBJ2-1, with D hard to call. Germline CDR1 is GTSNPN and CDR2 is SVGIG (reference sequence). Trimming shortened V by 4 bases and J by 3 bases, and 10 bases separated the two germline ends. This CDR3 is built from 13 residues. The CDR3 sequence is CAWKISRYNEQFF. CDR3 coding DNA: TGTGCCTGGAAAATCAGCCGCTACAATGAGCAGTTCTTC.

This clone is medium-sized in the sample. The chain has TRBV6-2 or TRBV6-3 and TRBJ1-1; 8 positions match TRBD1. Looked up from germline, CDR1 is MNHEY and CDR2 is SVGEGT. The CDR3 is made up of 17 amino acids. Trimming at V came to 2 bases and at J to 0 bases, leaving 8 bases not matched to a gene. The CDR3 bases are TGTGCCAGCAGTTACGTTCTCAGGGGGCTCATGAACACTGAAGCTTTCTTT. It translates to CASSYVLRGLMNTEAFF.

This clone showed up many times. The gene calls are TRBV3-1 and TRBJ2-7; no reliable D call. The V gene's germline CDR1 is LGHDT and CDR2 YNNKEL (reference sequence). V lost 3 bases to trimming and J lost 5 bases, with 17 bases between them. The CDR3 covers 15 residues. This CDR3 is CASSQIGPTTHEQYF. The DNA for the CDR3 is TGTGCCAGCAGCCAGATCGGCCCGACCACCCACGAGCAGTACTTC.

This clone occurred many times. The V gene is TRBV28, the J gene TRBJ1-1; 9 nucleotides align to TRBD1. This CDR3 has 13 residues. Trimming at V came to 1 base and at J to 11 bases, leaving 5 bases not matched to a gene. Germline V CDR1 and CDR2: MDHEN, SYDVKM. The CDR3 region has the DNA TGTGCCAGCAGTTTATCGGTACAGGGGGCGGCTTTCTTT. Encoded protein: CASSLSVQGAAFF. Filled out from reference TRBV28 and TRBJ1-1, the complete variable domain reads DVKVTQSSRYLVKRTGEKVFLECVQDMDHENMFWYRQDPGLGLRLIYFSYDVKMKEKGDIPEGYSVSREKKERFSLILESASTNQTSMYLCASSLSVQGAAFFGQGTRLTVV.

The chain combines TRBV18 with TRBJ2-7; a possible D gene is TRBD1 (5 bases). The germline V and J ends were trimmed by 3 bases and 2 bases, with 11 bases remaining between them. There are 14 residues in the CDR3. Germline-derived CDR1 and CDR2 are KGHSH and LQKENI. In DNA, the CDR3 is TGTGCCAGCTCACCTCAGGGCCGCACCTACGAGCAGTACTTC. Translation: CASSPQGRTYEQYF.

This clone was counted ten times or more. This chain joins TRBV19 and TRBJ1-5, with a tentative D call TRBD1 (5 bases). Deletions cut 6 bases from V and 5 bases from J, with 8 bases between. This CDR3 region has 12 residues. The germline V gene encodes CDR1 LNHDA and CDR2 SQIVND (reference sequence). The CDR3 nucleotides read TGTGCCAGTAGGGACAACCATCAGCCCCAGCATTTT. It translates to CASRDNHQPQHF.

To note about this clone: A read error may explain this, as a much larger clone is one base away. Other DNA sequences in the same sample also yield this CDR3. J is TRBJ2-1 and V is TRBV4-1; tentative D call: TRBD2 (6 bases). CDR3 length: 16 amino acids. The germline gives CDR1 MGHRA, CDR2 YSYEKL. The CDR3 DNA reads as TGCGCCAGCAGCTTCCGCCGGGACTTAAAGCTCGGTGAGCAGTTCTTT. Amino acid sequence: CASSFRRDLKLGEQFF.

There are many counts of this clone. V gene TRBV4-2 combines with J gene TRBJ2-5, with TRBD2 identical over 10 bases. The CDR3 spans 17 residues. Germline CDR1 is LGHNA and CDR2 is YNFKEQ. V shed 3 bases, J shed 4 bases, and the junction held 11 bases outside the gene matches. The CDR3 here is CASSQAGVAGGGETQYF. The CDR3 DNA reads as TGTGCCAGCAGCCAGGCCGGGGTAGCGGGAGGTGGAGAGACCCAGTACTTC.

The V call is TRBV4-1, the J call TRBJ2-2; tentatively, D is TRBD2 (5 bases). CDR3 length: 14 residues. CDR1 is MGHRA, CDR2 YSYEKL, per germline. Trimming left V 8 bases short and J 6 bases short, with 16 bases between. The CDR3 loop is CASRRLVGAGELFF. The CDR3 bases are TGCGCCAGCCGACGGCTGGTCGGGGCCGGGGAGCTGTTTTTT.

This clone was recorded at least ten times. A read error is possible here, since a much larger clone lies one base away. The V gene is TRBV20-1, the J gene TRBJ1-1; 8 nucleotides match TRBD1. CDR1 and CDR2 from the germline V gene are DFQATT and SNEGSKA (reference sequence). The CDR3 totals 12 residues. V was clipped by 3 bases and J by 3 bases; unmatched bases: 0. CDR3 coding DNA: TGCAGTGCTAGGACAGGGGACACTGAAGCTTTCTTT. Its protein is CSARTGDTEAFF.

This clone was observed at least ten times. The V gene is TRBV19, the J gene TRBJ1-5; 9 bases are a match to TRBD1. The germline gives CDR1 LNHDA, CDR2 SQIVND (reference sequence). V lost 8 bases to trimming and J lost 2 bases; unmatched junction nucleotides: 10. The CDR3 loop spans 16 amino acids. This chain's CDR3 is CASSAGQGYGNQPQHF. CDR3 in DNA: TGTGCCAGTTCTGCGGGACAGGGTTATGGCAATCAGCCCCAGCATTTT.

This clone occurred many times. The genes are TRBV6-1 and TRBJ1-2; TRBD1 might be the D (5 bases). This CDR3 has 13 residues. The V gene's germline CDR1 is MNHNS and CDR2 SASEGT. Trimming pared 5 bases from V and 4 bases from J, leaving 11 bases between. This CDR3 reads CASSQGQIYGYTF. The CDR3 DNA reads as TGTGCCAGCAGTCAGGGTCAAATCTATGGCTACACCTTC.

This clone was seen at least ten times. J is TRBJ1-2 and V is TRBV12-3 or TRBV12-4; D unresolved. The CDR3 totals 13 residues. V shed 7 bases and J shed 0 bases, with 9 bases lying between them. CDR3 in amino acids: CASTPLPNYGYTF. The CDR3 nucleotides are TGTGCCAGCACTCCACTACCTAACTATGGCTACACCTTC.

This clone showed up many times. The chain joins TRBV18 to TRBJ2-4, with 8 bases that match TRBD2. This CDR3 has 18 amino acids. Looked up from germline, CDR1 is KGHSH and CDR2 is LQKENI. V lost 1 base, J lost 1 base, and 9 bases stayed unmatched. CDR3 DNA: TGTGCCAGCTCACCACTTTCGGGAGGGAAGGAGGCCAAAAACATTCAGTACTTC. Its protein product is CASSPLSGGKEAKNIQYF.